This TCR beta chain is drawn from a study of blood T cells in healthy people across ages. Study-wide points: Older age coincided with a roughly linear decline in TCR beta diversity per million T cells.

V lost 0 bases and J lost 4, with 10 bases in between. The CDR3 runs 15 residues. The germline V gene has CDR1 SGHTA and CDR2 FQGTGA. This clonotype was seen ten or more times. Its antigen is unidentified. It was with a sample-barcoded 5' primer and a J-beta primer mix that a second PCR of about 6 to 12 cycles was run. Each cDNA molecule received a tag from a template-switch adaptor that had 12 random nucleotides. TCRdb recomputed calls from the 5' RACE reads with MiXCR, one row per CDR3 protein. Here the sample spans 750,000 to 1,000,000 distinct CDR3 sequences, almost 30% being singletons. In addition, the sample was reused for a study of T cells of mothers and their children. As that study records: Per 15 ul, 1.5 ug of RNA was used, with all extracted RNA going into cDNA synthesis. Every mother produced more than 10 million TCR beta CDR3 reads, whereas every child provided roughly 3 million.

The sequencing sample was made of blood. The chain recombines TRBV7-3 with TRBJ2-1; D might be TRBD2 (5 bases). This TCR was sampled from a woman aged 40-49 years in good health. CDR3 loop: CASSLTGSGYNEQFF. DNA for the CDR3: TGTGCCAGCAGCTTAACAGGGTCGGGGTACAATGAGCAGTTCTTC.